This TCR beta chain was captured by sequencing in a study of regulatory T cells in long-lasting Graves disease. Indicated time point: newly diagnosed GD, antithyroid drugs for less than 3 months. Construction of the TCR library relied on RNA isolated from PBMCs. The CDR3 has 15 amino acids. Deletions cut 5 bases from V and 5 bases from J, with 19 bases between. Germline CDR1 is SGHRS and CDR2 is YFSETQ. This clonotype was detected once. Arm-PCR of CDR3 regions and iRepertoire HTBI primers were the basis on which TCR beta libraries were built. TCRdb recomputed calls from the multiplex PCR reads with MiXCR, one row per CDR3 protein. The data contain approximately 560,000 distinct CDR3 sequences, 15% to 20% of them singletons. The same sample was also used in a study of T cells in Graves' hyperthyroidism and ophthalmopathy. This second study says: Patients aged 18 to 65 with hyperthyroidism were newly diagnosed, with duration under 2 months.

This chain links TRBV5-1 with TRBJ2-5; D is perhaps TRBD1 or TRBD2 (5 bases each). Sequencing used peripheral blood mononuclear cells (PBMCs), obtained at new diagnosis, from a patient treated with antithyroid drugs. This receptor was identified in a man younger than 30 with Graves disease. The CDR3 region is CASSGGPAQRETQYF. The CDR3 DNA follows: TGCGCCAGCAGTGGGGGACCGGCCCAGCGGGAGACCCAGTACTTC.